These 21 T cell receptor beta chains originate from one sample sequenced in a study of shared clonotypes between healthy human individuals (dated by TCRdb to 2020 to 2021). Receptors were amplified or captured by the immunoSEQ multiplex PCR assay. TCRdb stores this immuneACCESS table with in-frame sequences only. Part of the clones is absent; in the studies checked, under half of the shortfall reflects unresolved V genes, and no reason is known for the rest. This sample is represented by about 460,000 clones; approximately 77% of them were singletons. The top ten hold around 13% of the sample. Sequences were obtained from PBMCs. The receptors shown here come from a woman aged 40-49 years in good health. Some clones in this sample may be carry-over from other donors' samples.

The rearrangement joins TRBV11-2 to TRBJ2-7; 9 bases agree with TRBD2. The CDR3 runs to 15 residues. V was clipped by 5 bases and J by 0 bases; unmatched bases: 5. Germline loops: CDR1 SGHAT, CDR2 FQNNGV. The CDR3 nucleotides read TGTGCCAGCAGCCCCCGGACTAGCGTCTCCTACGAGCAGTACTTC. This translates into CASSPRTSVSYEQYF.

This clone appeared a single time. Other DNA sequences of this sample code for an identical CDR3. The chain has TRBV6-5 and TRBJ2-1; D is possibly TRBD1 or TRBD2 (5 bases each). Trimming removed 2 bases at V and 7 bases at J, with 6 bases between. In germline, CDR1 is MNHEY, CDR2 SVGAGI. The CDR3 consists of 12 residues. The CDR3 reads CASSYGGNEQFF. The CDR3 DNA reads TGTGCCAGCAGTTACGGGGGAAATGAGCAGTTCTTC.

A note on this clone: One base separates it from a far larger clone, so it is likely a read error. The sample carries other DNA sequences with the same CDR3. The chain joins TRBV6-6 to TRBJ2-3, with TRBD2 identical over 8 bases. Germline V lookup: CDR1 MNHNY, CDR2 SVGAGI (reference sequence). This CDR3 comprises 16 residues. CDR3 DNA sequence: TGTGCCAGCAGTAATCTTAGCGGGACTCGCACAGATACGCAGTATTTC. It codes for CASSNLSGTRTDTQYF.

The rearrangement joins TRBV30 to TRBJ1-2; 9 positions agree with TRBD1. The CDR3 spans 13 residues. V lost 4 bases, J lost 8 bases, and 8 bases stayed unmatched. Germline loops: CDR1 GTSNPN, CDR2 SVGIG (reference sequence). CDR3 sequence (DNA): TGTGCCTGGACTCTCACAGGGGGCAGAGGCTACACCTTC. It encodes CAWTLTGGRGYTF.

The J gene is TRBJ1-1, the V gene TRBV19; 8 bases fit TRBD1. Germline assignment: CDR1 LNHDA and CDR2 SQIVND (reference sequence). The junction had 7 bases not matched to a gene; V was cut back by 3 bases and J by 4 bases. The CDR3 consists of 15 residues. For the CDR3, the DNA is TGTGCCAGTAGTATGTCAGGGGGCGTCGGCACTGAAGCTTTCTTT. Its protein product is CASSMSGGVGTEAFF.

A few counts support this clone. The V and J genes are TRBV10-3 and TRBJ2-2; a weak D match, TRBD2 (5 bases). The CDR3 totals 16 residues. V lost 8 bases and J lost 0, with 16 bases in between. Germline V gene data show CDR1 as ENHRY and CDR2 as SYGVKD. The CDR3 reads CAIGIQLVANTGELFF. CDR3 DNA: TGTGCCATCGGAATCCAACTAGTGGCGAACACCGGGGAGCTGTTTTTT.

This chain links TRBV27 with TRBJ2-5; 11 nucleotides agree with TRBD1. The germline V gene encodes CDR1 MNHEY and CDR2 SMNVEV (reference sequence). The J segment lost 7 bases and the V segment lost 3 bases, leaving 4 bases of the junction unmatched. The CDR3 loop spans 14 amino acids. The CDR3 DNA reads as TGTGCCAGCAGTTTGCGGGGACAGGGGGGGACCCAGTACTTC. Its protein product is CASSLRGQGGTQYF.

The chain couples TRBV7-9 to TRBJ1-1, with D perhaps matching TRBD1 (6 bases). The length of the CDR3 is 15 residues. From germline, CDR1 is SEHNR and CDR2 FQNEAQ (reference sequence). V was cut by 4 bases and J by 0 bases, with 12 bases left in between. The DNA for the CDR3 is TGTGCCAGCAGCTCTAGACAGGTGATGAACACTGAAGCTTTCTTT. Protein product: CASSSRQVMNTEAFF.

The rearrangement uses TRBV6-1 and TRBJ1-5; D call uncertain. Trimming took 4 bases from V and 0 from J, leaving 7 bases between them. Germline CDR1 and CDR2: MNHNS and SASEGT. CDR3 length: 14 residues. The CDR3 bases are TGTGCCAGCAGTGCCCCCGTTAGCAATCAGCCCCAGCATTTT. It is translated as CASSAPVSNQPQHF.

This chain connects TRBV7-9 to TRBJ2-1; TRBD2 matches at 11 bases. Germline CDR1 is SEHNR and CDR2 is FQNEAQ (reference sequence). The CDR3 extends over 15 amino acids. V lost 0 bases, J lost 5 bases, and 0 bases stayed unmatched. The CDR3 sequence: CASSLALAGDNEQFF. In DNA form, the CDR3 reads TGTGCCAGCAGCTTAGCACTAGCGGGGGACAATGAGCAGTTCTTC.

J is TRBJ2-7 and V is TRBV5-4; 9 bases line up with TRBD2. This CDR3 is 16 amino acids long. Germline values: CDR1 SGHNT, CDR2 YYREEE (reference sequence). J gave up 6 bases and V 4 bases, and 14 bases lay outside the gene matches. CDR3 residues: CASSRGTSTLASEQYF. The CDR3 DNA is TGTGCCAGCAGCCGTGGGACTAGCACATTGGCCTCCGAGCAGTACTTC. The full variable domain, rest sourced from reference TRBV5-4 and TRBJ2-7, is ETGVTQSPTHLIKTRGQQVTLRCSSQSGHNTVSWYQQALGQGPQFIFQYYREEENGRGNFPPRFSGLQFPNYSSELNVNALELDDSALYLCASSRGTSTLASEQYFGPGTRLTVT.

The chain links TRBV4-1 to TRBJ1-1, with D uncertain. From germline, CDR1 is MGHRA and CDR2 YSYEKL. This CDR3 contains 14 residues. V lost 2 bases, J lost 7 bases, and 14 bases lay in between. DNA for the CDR3: TGCGCCAGCAGCCAACCAGGAAAAGCCGGTGAAGCTTTCTTT. This sequence encodes CASSQPGKAGEAFF.

Details on this clone: Other DNA sequences within the sample encode an identical CDR3. The V call is TRBV7-3, the J call TRBJ2-3; D perhaps matches TRBD1 (5 bases). The CDR3 extends over 15 amino acids. Germline V gene data show CDR1 as SGHTA and CDR2 as FQGTGA. The V end was cut by 5 bases, the J end by 0 bases, with 12 bases between. The CDR3 nucleotides read TGTGCCAGCAGCCCTACGACAGCTAGCACAGATACGCAGTATTTT. Translation: CASSPTTASTDTQYF.

As for this clone: It differs at one base from a far larger clone, so likely a read error. V gene TRBV30 combines with J gene TRBJ2-1, with TRBD2 matching over 9 bases. Germline CDR1 reads GTSNPN; CDR2 reads SVGIG (reference sequence). The CDR3 contains 18 residues. CDR3 sequence: CAWSGTSEREAPYNERFF. Written as DNA, the CDR3 is TGTGCCTGGAGTGGGACCAGTGAGCGGGAGGCCCCCTACAATGAGCGGTTCTTC.

To note about this clone: This may stem from a read error, because a much larger clone lies one nucleotide away. This CDR3 is also generated by other DNA sequences in the sample. The chain recombines TRBV30 with TRBJ2-3; D remains ambiguous. Germline CDR1 reads GTSNPN; CDR2 reads SVGIG (reference sequence). The CDR3 contains 12 residues. This CDR3 is CAWSRSTDTQYF. Here the CDR3 DNA reads TGCGCCTGGAGCCGGAGCACAGATACGCAGTATTTT.

This chain links TRBV30 with TRBJ2-5; D gene unclear. The CDR3 loop spans 12 amino acids. Germline CDR1 GTSNPN, CDR2 SVGIG (reference sequence). V was cut by 4 bases and J by 0 bases, with 6 bases left in between. The CDR3 sequence is CAWTAYQETQYF. Written as DNA, the CDR3 is TGTGCCTGGACGGCGTACCAAGAGACCCAGTACTTC. The variable domain in full, with the rest retrieved from reference TRBV30 and TRBJ2-5, is SQTIHQWPATLVQPVGSPLSLECTVEGTSNPNLYWYRQAAGRGLQLLFYSVGIGQISSEVPQNLSASRPQDRQFILSSKKLLLSDSGFYLCAWTAYQETQYFGPGTRLLVL.

The V call is TRBV28, the J call TRBJ1-2; D not resolved. V was cut by 5 bases and J by 3 bases, with 13 bases left in between. Germline-derived CDR1 and CDR2 are MDHEN and SYDVKM. The CDR3 spans 14 residues. The CDR3 DNA follows: TGTGCCAGCAGTCCCCAGGCAACTTACTATGGCTACACCTTC. Translating it yields CASSPQATYYGYTF.

The rearrangement uses TRBV5-1 and TRBJ2-5; D call uncertain. Trimming stripped 0 bases from V and 2 bases from J, with 8 bases between. The CDR3 is 14 amino acids. Germline CDR1 is SGHRS and CDR2 is YFSETQ. CDR3 DNA: TGCGCCAGCAGCTTGGAGGCGCTACAAGAGACCCAGTACTTC. This encodes CASSLEALQETQYF.

In the case of this clone: This sequence may be a read error, since a much larger clone differs from it by one base. The V and J genes are TRBV19 and TRBJ1-2; D possibly corresponds to TRBD1 (6 bases). Germline CDR1 and CDR2: LNHDA and SQIVND (reference sequence). The CDR3 has 14 residues. V lost 7 bases and J 8 bases, leaving 20 bases between the germline ends. This CDR3 is CASTARGGGGGYTF. In nucleotides, the CDR3 is TGTGCCAGTACCGCCCGAGGAGGGGGTGGAGGCTACACCTTC.

Comment on this clone: A much larger clone differs by one base, so this may be a read error. Other DNA sequences of this sample code for an identical CDR3. V is TRBV7-3 and J is TRBJ1-6; no clear D. The CDR3 consists of 14 residues. V lost 4 bases to trimming and J lost 2 bases, with 6 bases between them. Germline values: CDR1 SGHTA, CDR2 FQGTGA. The CDR3 bases are TGTGCCAGCAGCTCCGGGGCCTATAATTCACCCCTCCACTTT. As protein: CASSSGAYNSPLHF.

Of note for this clone: This is likely an artifact of a read error, given a far larger clone one base away. This chain links TRBV2 with TRBJ1-5, with a tentative D call TRBD1 (6 bases). The CDR3 is 14 residues long. CDR1 and CDR2 from the germline V gene are SNHLY and FYNNEI. Trimming pared 2 bases from V and 9 bases from J, leaving 14 bases between. CDR3 nucleotides: TGTGCCAGCAGTGAATCGGGGGGGCTATGGCCCCAGCATTTT. Its protein is CASSESGGLWPQHF.